The 8 T cell receptor beta chains below come from one sample, sequenced in a study of blood T cell repertoires in COVID-19. The table came from immunoSEQ multiplex PCR; TCRdb's copy has only in-frame clones and leaves some out. The sample lists about 250,000 clones, 88% occurring once. The specimen was PBMCs or T cells enriched from blood (not recorded which). These receptors were taken from a woman in her forties or fifties who had recovered from COVID-19.

The V gene is TRBV18, the J gene TRBJ1-2; TRBD1 is a possible D gene (6 bases). The germline CDR1 and CDR2 sequences are KGHSH and LQKENI. This CDR3 contains 14 residues. V lost 6 bases, J lost 0 bases, and 11 bases lay in between. CDR3 amino acids: CASSTGLANYGYTF. The CDR3 coding sequence is TGTGCCAGCTCTACAGGGTTAGCTAACTATGGCTACACCTTC.

The chain uses TRBV2 and TRBJ1-1; the D gene is possibly TRBD1 (5 bases). The CDR3 consists of 11 residues. Trimming left V 3 bases short and J 6 bases short, with 5 bases between. Germline-derived CDR1 and CDR2 are SNHLY and FYNNEI. The CDR3 loop is CASSDRAEAFF. CDR3 DNA sequence: TGTGCCAGCAGTGACAGGGCTGAAGCTTTCTTT.

The rearrangement joins TRBV19 to TRBJ1-2, with TRBD1 as a possible D gene (5 bases). V lost 4 bases and J 3 bases, leaving 15 bases between the germline ends. The CDR3 loop spans 15 amino acids. CDR1 and CDR2 from the germline V gene are LNHDA and SQIVND (reference sequence). CDR3 sequence (DNA): TGTGCCAGTAGTAGCATCGACAGCCTTTACTATGGCTACACCTTC. Translation gives CASSSIDSLYYGYTF.

The chain joins TRBV7-8 to TRBJ1-5; 7 nucleotides agree with TRBD1. J was trimmed by 1 base and V by 2 bases; bases with no gene match: 5. The germline V gene encodes CDR1 SGHVS and CDR2 FQNEAQ. CDR3 size: 16 residues. CDR3 bases: TGTGCCAGCAGCTTATCTCCGACAGGGAGCAATCAGCCCCAGCATTTT. Translating it yields CASSLSPTGSNQPQHF.

This chain connects TRBV10-3 to TRBJ1-1; D gene unclear. Trimming cost V 11 bases and J 3 bases, with 16 bases left between them. Per germline, CDR1 ENHRY and CDR2 SYGVKD. The CDR3 has 13 amino acids. CDR3 protein: CASSTGTDTEAFF. The CDR3 nucleotides read TGTGCCTCCTCGACGGGAACGGACACTGAAGCTTTCTTT.

The chain combines TRBV12-3 or TRBV12-4 with TRBJ1-5; D remains unclear. The V gene lost 4 bases and the J gene lost 2 bases, with 6 bases spanning the gap. This CDR3 spans 13 amino acids. CDR3 residues: CASSSEGNQPQHF. As DNA, the CDR3 is TGTGCCAGCAGTTCCGAGGGCAATCAGCCCCAGCATTTT.

The V call is TRBV11-1, the J call TRBJ1-1; D uncertain. Germline lookup yields CDR1 SGHAT and CDR2 FQDESV (reference sequence). CDR3 length: 13 residues. The germline V and J ends were trimmed by 7 bases and 1 base, with 10 bases remaining between them. CDR3 coding DNA: TGTGCCAGCACATTGCGAAAGAACACTGAAGCTTTCTTT. As protein: CASTLRKNTEAFF.

The chain employs TRBV2 and TRBJ2-5, with 10 bases lining up with TRBD1. The germline V gene encodes CDR1 SNHLY and CDR2 FYNNEI. The V gene end was trimmed by 4 bases and the J gene end by 4 bases; junction bases not matched to a gene: 9. The CDR3 loop spans 16 amino acids. The CDR3 sequence: CASSGETGGFRETQYF. The DNA of the CDR3 is TGTGCCAGCAGTGGGGAGACAGGGGGCTTTAGAGAGACCCAGTACTTC.